The present T cell receptor beta chain was sequenced within a study of CD8 T cells in ankylosing spondylitis. Study-wide findings and caveats: A number of the motif variants had already been described in reactive arthritis synovial fluid and blood.

The CDR3 has 16 amino acids. The germline V gene encodes CDR1 SGHRS and CDR2 YFSETQ. V lost 0 bases to trimming and J lost 2 bases, with 9 bases between them. From the 5' RACE reads, TCRdb called clonotypes with MiXCR, one entry per CDR3 protein. The sample has around 130,000 distinct CDR3 sequences, around 9.7% seen once. About this clonotype itself: Its target is not known.

The chain uses TRBV5-1 and TRBJ2-6; TRBD1 is a possible D gene (6 bases). Sequenced input: blood, either unsorted or a sorted T cell fraction (not recorded which). This sequence originates from a male donor with ankylosing spondylitis or in good health (not recorded which). The CDR3 sequence: CASSLVAGAGANVLTF. The CDR3 DNA reads TGCGCCAGCAGCTTGGTTGCAGGGGCTGGGGCCAACGTCCTGACTTTC. Using reference TRBV5-1 and TRBJ2-6 for the parts outside the CDR3, the full variable domain is KAGVTQTPRYLIKTRGQQVTLSCSPISGHRSVSWYQQTPGQGLQFLFEYFSETQRNKGNFPGRFSGRQFSNSRSEMNVSTLELGDSALYLCASSLVAGAGANVLTFGAGSRLTVL.